Following are 25 T cell receptor beta chains from one sample sequenced in a study of identical twins. TCRdb ran MiXCR on the 5' RACE reads and lists one entry per CDR3 protein. In the table there are 700,000 or so distinct CDR3 sequences, 8.5% to 9.5% of which are singletons. These sequences were also reported in another study, on yellow fever vaccine responses in identical twins.

The sample taken for sequencing was PBMCs. These TCRs come from a woman between 18 and 29 years old in good health.

In the case of this clonotype: A much larger clone is a single base away; this may be a read error. The chain carries TRBV7-9 and TRBJ1-4; D might be TRBD1 (6 bases). The germline gives CDR1 SEHNR, CDR2 FQNEAQ (reference sequence). CDR3 size: 16 residues. Between the trimmed V and J ends, which lost 5 bases and 0 bases, there was a span of 13 bases. The CDR3 spells CASSPHGTSTNEKLFF. For the CDR3, the DNA is TGTGCCAGCAGCCCACACGGGACATCAACTAATGAAAAACTGTTTTTT.

This chain links TRBV29-1 with TRBJ2-1; D is unclear. The CDR3 contains 11 residues. Germline CDR1 is SQVTM and CDR2 is ANQGSEA. Trimming removed 4 bases from V and 6 bases from J, with 7 bases in between. CDR3 coding DNA: TGCAGCGTTGGAAGAGCCAATGAGCAGTTCTTC. This gives the protein CSVGRANEQFF.

This clonotype was recorded many times. The chain uses TRBV29-1 and TRBJ2-1, with 13 bases aligning to TRBD2. V shed 2 bases and J 7 bases; nucleotides not matched to a gene: 5. Germline CDR1 and CDR2: SQVTM and ANQGSEA. This CDR3 is built from 15 residues. Here the CDR3 reads CSVESGTSGTNEQFF. CDR3 nucleotide sequence: TGCAGCGTTGAATCCGGGACTAGCGGGACGAATGAGCAGTTCTTC.

This clonotype was observed many times. The rearrangement joins TRBV20-1 to TRBJ2-1; 12 positions agree with TRBD2. Losses at the gene ends were 6 bases for V and 0 bases for J; bases not matched to a gene: 9. The CDR3 consists of 17 residues. CDR1 and CDR2 from the germline V gene are DFQATT and SNEGSKA (reference sequence). CDR3 sequence reads: CSAAPTSGRSSYNEQFF. The CDR3 DNA reads as TGCAGTGCGGCCCCTACTAGCGGGAGGAGCTCCTACAATGAGCAGTTCTTC.

This clonotype was observed at least ten times. The chain carries TRBV18 and TRBJ2-5; the D call may be TRBD1 or TRBD2 (6 bases each). Trimming cost V 6 bases and J 2 bases, with 16 bases left between them. The CDR3 loop spans 15 amino acids. Germline-derived CDR1 and CDR2 are KGHSH and LQKENI. Written as DNA, the CDR3 is TGTGCCAGCTCTGAACAGGGAGGTGAACAAGAGACCCAGTACTTC. Translating it yields CASSEQGGEQETQYF.

A few counts support this clonotype. The gene calls are TRBV4-1 and TRBJ2-7; 7 positions match TRBD1. This CDR3 region has 15 residues. Trimming at V came to 0 bases and at J to 3 bases, leaving 5 bases not matched to a gene. From germline, CDR1 is MGHRA and CDR2 YSYEKL. For the CDR3, the DNA is TGCGCCAGCAGCCAAGAACTCAGGGGGAACTACGAGCAGTACTTC. This gives the protein CASSQELRGNYEQYF.

CDR3 amino acids: CATSRVLGRYYEQYF. The DNA of the CDR3 is TGTGCCACCAGCAGAGTTCTTGGCAGATACTACGAGCAGTACTTC. The rearrangement links TRBV15 to TRBJ2-7, with D unresolved. Deletions cut 1 base from V and 3 bases from J, with 13 bases between. The length of the CDR3 is 15 residues. Germline V CDR1 and CDR2: LNHNV, YYDKDF (reference sequence).

This chain joins TRBV28 and TRBJ2-7, with TRBD2 identical over 7 bases. V shed 6 bases and J 1 base; nucleotides not matched to a gene: 9. Germline V gene lookup returns CDR1 MDHEN and CDR2 SYDVKM. The CDR3 runs to 15 residues. As DNA, the CDR3 is TGTGCCAGCAGCCCTTTGCGGGAGAGTTCCTACGAGCAGTACTTC. It specifies CASSPLRESSYEQYF.

This clonotype came up many times. The genes are TRBV14 and TRBJ2-2; D is possibly TRBD1 (6 bases). Germline assignment: CDR1 SGHDN and CDR2 FVKESK. The CDR3 spans 15 residues. V was pared by 5 bases and J by 5 bases, with 15 bases between. Written as DNA, the CDR3 is TGTGCCAGCAGCTCGGACAGAAGAGGGACCGGGGAGCTGTTTTTT. Translation: CASSSDRRGTGELFF.

This clonotype was counted many times. The gene calls are TRBV20-1 and TRBJ2-1; D possibly matches TRBD1 or TRBD2 (5 bases each). In germline, CDR1 is DFQATT, CDR2 SNEGSKA (reference sequence). Between the trimmed V and J ends, which lost 2 bases and 8 bases, there was a span of 22 bases. CDR3 length: 16 residues. CDR3 sequence reads: CSARSRVGTFRYEQFF. The CDR3, as DNA: TGCAGTGCTAGATCCAGGGTGGGGACCTTCAGGTATGAGCAGTTCTTC.

The chain combines TRBV12-3 or TRBV12-4 with TRBJ2-1, with TRBD2 identical over 7 bases. This CDR3 spans 16 amino acids. The trim removed 10 bases at V and 3 bases at J, leaving 15 bases unmatched. The CDR3 spells CATKKSAASGYNEQFF. CDR3 bases: TGTGCCACCAAGAAATCGGCGGCTAGCGGCTACAATGAGCAGTTCTTC.

The chain joins TRBV6-1 to TRBJ1-4; D is perhaps TRBD1 (5 bases). The CDR3 length is 15 residues. Trimming left V 7 bases short and J 0 bases short, with 12 bases between. CDR1 MNHNS and CDR2 SASEGT come from the germline V gene. CDR3 residues: CASMQGAATNEKLFF. The CDR3 region has the DNA TGTGCCAGCATGCAGGGCGCCGCAACTAATGAAAAACTGTTTTTT.

This clonotype was seen ten or more times. The gene calls are TRBV6-1 and TRBJ2-3, with a possible D match to TRBD2 (5 bases). The V and J ends lost 5 bases and 1 base respectively, with 16 bases between them. Germline V gene sequence: CDR1 MNHNS, CDR2 SASEGT. The CDR3 length is 16 residues. CDR3 sequence: CASSQGAGKRTDTQYF. The CDR3 region has the DNA TGTGCCAGCAGTCAAGGCGCCGGGAAACGCACAGATACGCAGTATTTT.

This clonotype was counted between two and nine times. This chain links TRBV2 with TRBJ2-3; 8 bases agree with TRBD1. The CDR3 sequence is 16 residues long. Germline V CDR1 and CDR2: SNHLY, FYNNEI. V dropped 5 bases and J dropped 0; count of bases not matched to a gene: 7. The CDR3 DNA sequence: TGTGCCAGCAGTCCAACCGGGACAGGAAGCACAGATACGCAGTATTTT. Translation gives CASSPTGTGSTDTQYF.

This chain connects TRBV20-1 to TRBJ2-1; D might be TRBD1 (7 bases). V was trimmed by 3 bases and J by 5 bases, leaving 20 bases between them. Looked up from germline, CDR1 is DFQATT and CDR2 is SNEGSKA (reference sequence). The CDR3 is 16 amino acids. The CDR3 is CSARARRGRWHNEQFF. The DNA for the CDR3 is TGCAGTGCTAGGGCGCGGAGGGGGCGCTGGCACAATGAGCAGTTCTTC.

This clonotype was seen a handful of times. This chain joins TRBV6-2 or TRBV6-3 and TRBJ2-1, with D unresolved. Trimming left V 7 bases short and J 8 bases short, with 18 bases between. The germline V gene encodes CDR1 MNHEY and CDR2 SVGEGT. This CDR3 comprises 14 residues. The chain's CDR3 is CASTPTGVPDEQFF. In DNA, the CDR3 is TGTGCCAGCACCCCAACTGGTGTTCCGGATGAGCAGTTCTTC.

This clonotype was detected only a few times. This chain joins TRBV20-1 and TRBJ2-1, with 9 bases lining up with TRBD2. CDR1 and CDR2 (germline): DFQATT, SNEGSKA (reference sequence). The CDR3 is made up of 16 amino acids. V shed 1 base and J 5 bases; nucleotides not matched to a gene: 9. The CDR3 nucleotides read TGCAGTGCTAGAGGGCGAGCGGGGGGCCCAGACAATGAGCAGTTCTTC. It codes for CSARGRAGGPDNEQFF.

This clonotype was picked up many times. The J gene is TRBJ1-2, the V gene TRBV12-3 or TRBV12-4; possible D gene TRBD1, 5 bases. V was trimmed by 5 bases and J by 7 bases, leaving 17 bases between them. This CDR3 comprises 14 residues. CDR3 nucleotide sequence: TGTGCCAGCAGTCTTCGGGCAGGGCTAGGTGGCTACACCTTC. It translates to CASSLRAGLGGYTF.

The chain employs TRBV10-3 and TRBJ2-1, with unresolved D. With 6 bases removed from V and 4 bases from J, the gap between germline ends came to 16 bases. This CDR3 has 15 residues. Per the germline V gene, CDR1 is ENHRY and CDR2 is SYGVKD. The CDR3 loop is CAISSDGGLYNEQFF. The CDR3 bases are TGTGCCATCAGCTCGGACGGCGGTTTGTACAATGAGCAGTTCTTC.

This clonotype has just a few counts. V gene TRBV12-3 or TRBV12-4 combines with J gene TRBJ2-2; TRBD2 aligns across 11 bases. Trimming at V came to 6 bases and at J to 3 bases, leaving 3 bases not matched to a gene. This CDR3 spans 15 amino acids. The DNA of the CDR3 is TGTGCCAGCAGACCTAGCGGGGGGTACACCGGGGAGCTGTTTTTT. This encodes CASRPSGGYTGELFF.

J is TRBJ2-7 and V is TRBV20-1; 10 bases are a match to TRBD1. CDR3 length equals 12 residues. Trimming removed 6 bases from V and 9 bases from J; junction bases left unmatched: 8. CDR1 is DFQATT, CDR2 SNEGSKA, per germline (reference sequence). CDR3 in DNA: TGCAGTGCGCCGACAGGGGGCGCGGGGCAGTACTTC. It translates to CSAPTGGAGQYF.

The table lists this clonotype with a few counts. This sequence joins TRBV4-1 and TRBJ2-1; no clear D gene. The V gene's germline CDR1 is MGHRA and CDR2 YSYEKL. CDR3 length: 14 residues. The germline V and J ends were trimmed by 4 bases and 3 bases, with 10 bases remaining between them. The CDR3, as DNA: TGCGCCAGCAGCCCACGACATAACTACAATGAGCAGTTCTTC. Amino acid sequence: CASSPRHNYNEQFF.

This chain links TRBV7-9 with TRBJ2-5; tentatively, D is TRBD2 (6 bases). Per germline, CDR1 SEHNR and CDR2 FQNEAQ (reference sequence). V was shortened by 0 bases and J by 5 bases, with 13 bases between the two germline ends. The CDR3 sequence is 15 residues long. The CDR3 spells CASSLAHGTLETQYF. The DNA of the CDR3 is TGTGCCAGCAGCTTAGCCCATGGGACTTTGGAGACCCAGTACTTC.

The rearrangement joins TRBV2 to TRBJ2-1; 14 nucleotides agree with TRBD2. This CDR3 comprises 15 residues. V was clipped by 11 bases and J by 1 base; unmatched bases: 4. The germline gives CDR1 SNHLY, CDR2 FYNNEI. This CDR3 is CAGRLAGGSYNEQFF. In DNA form, the CDR3 reads TGTGCCGGCCGACTAGCGGGGGGGTCCTACAATGAGCAGTTCTTC.

V is TRBV12-3 or TRBV12-4 and J is TRBJ1-2; TRBD1 is a possible D gene (5 bases). Trimming left V 4 bases short and J 0 bases short, with 15 bases between. This CDR3 region has 16 residues. The CDR3 here is CASSSSDRPTNYGYTF. The DNA of the CDR3 is TGTGCCAGCAGTTCATCTGACAGACCTACTAACTATGGCTACACCTTC.